This T cell receptor beta chain was sequenced in a study of cytomegalovirus exposure and HLA in healthy donors. Regarding the study as a whole: Being indistinguishable, some V segments were excluded, TRBV6-2 and TRBV6-3 among them. HLA-A and HLA-B allele assignments for most subjects were reportedly predicted accurately using TCR beta sequences. Among the CMV-associated chains, a few were confirmed in vitro as specific for CMV antigens. Rates of TCR association differed by HLA locus in a later analysis, with DRB1 highest and HLA-C lowest.

V shed 2 bases and J 0 bases; nucleotides not matched to a gene: 5. The CDR3 spans 16 residues. The germline gives CDR1 LGHNA, CDR2 YNFKEQ. This clone was found a few times. Its target is not known. Researchers ran the PCR with 60 Vbeta and 13 Jbeta primers. TCRdb's table, derived via immunoSEQ multiplex PCR, lists solely in-frame clones and lacks some. The repertoire has fewer than 110,000 clones, 65% to 80% of them found once; the top ten carry 1.9%. The chain recombines TRBV4-2 with TRBJ2-5; 8 positions agree with TRBD1. The material sequenced was PBMCs. The TCR comes from a woman in her 40s in good health and CMV-seronegative. CDR3 residues: CASSQLGQAYQETQYF. The DNA for the CDR3 is TGTGCCAGCAGCCAATTGGGACAGGCGTACCAAGAGACCCAGTACTTC.